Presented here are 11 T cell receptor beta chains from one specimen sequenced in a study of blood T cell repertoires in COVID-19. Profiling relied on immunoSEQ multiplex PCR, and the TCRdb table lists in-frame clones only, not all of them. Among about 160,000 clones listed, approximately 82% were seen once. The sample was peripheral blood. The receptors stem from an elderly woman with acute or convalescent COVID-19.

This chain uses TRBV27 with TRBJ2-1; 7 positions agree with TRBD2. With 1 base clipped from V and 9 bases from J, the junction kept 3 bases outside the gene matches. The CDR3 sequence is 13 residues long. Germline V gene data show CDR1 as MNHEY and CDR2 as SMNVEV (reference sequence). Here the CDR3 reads CASSLWASGEQFF. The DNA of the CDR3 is TGTGCCAGCAGTTTATGGGCTAGCGGTGAGCAGTTCTTC.

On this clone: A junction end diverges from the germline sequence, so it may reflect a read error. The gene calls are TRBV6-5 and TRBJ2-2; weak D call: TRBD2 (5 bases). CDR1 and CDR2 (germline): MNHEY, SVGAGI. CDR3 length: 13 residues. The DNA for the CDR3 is TGTGTCAGCAGTCAACGAGGGACCGGGGAGCTGTTTTTT. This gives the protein CVSSQRGTGELFF.

The CDR3 DNA is TGCAGCGTCGTCGGACAGGGAAGCTCCTACGAGCAGTACTTC. It translates to CSVVGQGSSYEQYF. J is TRBJ2-7 and V is TRBV29-1; the match to TRBD1 covers 8 bases. This CDR3 is 14 amino acids long. V lost 6 bases and J lost 0; bases outside the gene matches: 7. Per germline, CDR1 SQVTM and CDR2 ANQGSEA.

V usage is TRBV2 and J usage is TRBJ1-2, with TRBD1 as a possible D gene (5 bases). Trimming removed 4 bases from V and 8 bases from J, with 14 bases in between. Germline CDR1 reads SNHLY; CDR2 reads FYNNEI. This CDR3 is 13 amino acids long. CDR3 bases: TGTGCCAGCAGTGGGGACGGGGAGGGCGGCTACACCTTC. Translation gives CASSGDGEGGYTF.

The CDR3 nucleotides read TGTGCCAGCAGTCCCCGGACCGGAGGGGGCTACACCTTC. Encoded protein: CASSPRTGGGYTF. The V and J genes are TRBV6-5 and TRBJ1-2; D gene uncertain. Trimming removed 5 bases from V and 8 bases from J, with 15 bases in between. The CDR3 totals 13 residues. Germline lookup yields CDR1 MNHEY and CDR2 SVGAGI.

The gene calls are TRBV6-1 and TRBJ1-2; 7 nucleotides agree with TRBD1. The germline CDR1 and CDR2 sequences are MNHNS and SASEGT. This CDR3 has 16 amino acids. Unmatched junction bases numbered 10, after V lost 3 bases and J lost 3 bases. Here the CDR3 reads CASSDGRGRRDYGYTF. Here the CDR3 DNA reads TGTGCCAGCAGTGATGGAAGGGGGCGTCGGGACTATGGCTACACCTTC.

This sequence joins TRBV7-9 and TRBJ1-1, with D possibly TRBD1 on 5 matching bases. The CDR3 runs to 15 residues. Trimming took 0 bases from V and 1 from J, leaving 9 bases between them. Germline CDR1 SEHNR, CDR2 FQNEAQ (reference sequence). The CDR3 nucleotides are TGTGCCAGCAGCTTAGCCAGGGTTCGGAACACTGAAGCTTTCTTT. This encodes CASSLARVRNTEAFF.

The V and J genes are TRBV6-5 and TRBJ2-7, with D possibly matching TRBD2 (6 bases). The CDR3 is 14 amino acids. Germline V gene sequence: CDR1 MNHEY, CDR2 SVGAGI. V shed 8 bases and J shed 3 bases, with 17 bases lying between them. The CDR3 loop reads CASRLGTEIYEQYF. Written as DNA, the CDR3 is TGTGCCAGCCGCCTAGGGACTGAAATCTACGAGCAGTACTTC.

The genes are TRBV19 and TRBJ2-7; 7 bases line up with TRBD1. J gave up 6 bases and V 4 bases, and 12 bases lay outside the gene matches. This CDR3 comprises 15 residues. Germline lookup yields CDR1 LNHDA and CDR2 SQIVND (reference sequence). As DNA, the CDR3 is TGTGCCAGTAGTAATTTCGACTTGACAGGGTCCGAGCAGTACTTC. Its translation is CASSNFDLTGSEQYF.

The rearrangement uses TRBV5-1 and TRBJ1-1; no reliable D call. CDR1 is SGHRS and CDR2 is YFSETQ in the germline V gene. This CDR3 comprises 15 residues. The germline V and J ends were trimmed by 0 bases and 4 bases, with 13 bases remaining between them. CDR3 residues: CASSLELGSGTEAFF. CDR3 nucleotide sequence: TGCGCCAGCAGCTTGGAATTGGGGAGCGGCACTGAAGCTTTCTTT.

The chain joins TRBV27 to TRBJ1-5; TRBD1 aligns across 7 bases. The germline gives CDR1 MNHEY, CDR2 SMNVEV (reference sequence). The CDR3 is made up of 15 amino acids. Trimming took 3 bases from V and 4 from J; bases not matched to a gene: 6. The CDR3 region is CASSFRTGGNQPQHF. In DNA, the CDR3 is TGTGCCAGCAGTTTTCGGACAGGCGGGAATCAGCCCCAGCATTTT.